The present TCR beta chain was sequenced within a study of T cell responses to AZD1222 COVID-19 vaccine. As concerns this clone: Its antigen is still unknown. The same CDR3 arises from other DNA sequences in this sample as well.

Sequenced by immunoSEQ multiplex PCR; TCRdb stores in-frame clones only, minus some. The sample lists roughly 30,000 clones; about 84% were seen once. Findings of the study overall: Increases in Spike-specific TCR breadth and depth were seen after two AZD1222 doses. At baseline, just five to seven AZD1222 recipients tested seropositive. White British ancestry dominated among donors, who included more females, and clonal diversity was possibly underestimated.

CDR1 is LGHDT, CDR2 YNNKEL, per germline (reference sequence). The CDR3 contains 12 residues. The V end was cut by 1 base, the J end by 4 bases, with 4 bases between. V usage is TRBV3-1 (or the pseudogene TRBV3-2) and J usage is TRBJ1-1; D call uncertain. This TCR came from an adult who received the AZD1222 COVID-19 vaccine. The material was peripheral blood, obtained 28 days after the second AZD1222 dose. CDR3 in DNA: TGTGCCAGCAGCCAAGTTCCCACTGAAGCTTTCTTT. Translating it yields CASSQVPTEAFF.